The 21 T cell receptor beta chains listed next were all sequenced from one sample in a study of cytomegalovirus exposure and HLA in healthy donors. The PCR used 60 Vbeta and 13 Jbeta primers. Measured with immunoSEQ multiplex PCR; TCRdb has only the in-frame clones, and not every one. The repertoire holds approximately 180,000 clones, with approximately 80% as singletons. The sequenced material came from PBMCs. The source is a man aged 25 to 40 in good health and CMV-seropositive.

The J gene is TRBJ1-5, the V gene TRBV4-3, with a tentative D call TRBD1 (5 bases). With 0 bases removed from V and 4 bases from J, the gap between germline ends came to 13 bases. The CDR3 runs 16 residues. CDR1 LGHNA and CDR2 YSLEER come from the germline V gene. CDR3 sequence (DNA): TGCGCCAGCAGCCAAGAAACGGACAACCCGAATCAGCCCCAGCATTTT. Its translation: CASSQETDNPNQPQHF.

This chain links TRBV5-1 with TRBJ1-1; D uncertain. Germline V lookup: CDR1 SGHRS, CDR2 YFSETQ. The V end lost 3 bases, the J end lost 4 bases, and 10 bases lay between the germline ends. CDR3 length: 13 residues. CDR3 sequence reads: CASSYEIFTEAFF. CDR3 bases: TGCGCCAGCAGCTACGAGATATTCACTGAAGCTTTCTTT.

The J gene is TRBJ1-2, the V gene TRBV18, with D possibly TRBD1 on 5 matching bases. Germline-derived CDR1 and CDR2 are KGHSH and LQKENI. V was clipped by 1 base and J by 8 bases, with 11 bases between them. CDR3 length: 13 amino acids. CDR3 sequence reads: CASSPRRDEGYTF. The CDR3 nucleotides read TGTGCCAGCTCACCACGCAGGGATGAGGGCTACACCTTC.

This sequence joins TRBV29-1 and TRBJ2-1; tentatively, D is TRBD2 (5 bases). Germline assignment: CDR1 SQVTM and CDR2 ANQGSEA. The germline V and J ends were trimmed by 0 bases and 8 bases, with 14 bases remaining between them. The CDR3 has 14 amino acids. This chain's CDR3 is CSVEDTLGVHEQFF. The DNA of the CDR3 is TGCAGCGTTGAAGACACCCTCGGGGTGCATGAGCAGTTCTTC.

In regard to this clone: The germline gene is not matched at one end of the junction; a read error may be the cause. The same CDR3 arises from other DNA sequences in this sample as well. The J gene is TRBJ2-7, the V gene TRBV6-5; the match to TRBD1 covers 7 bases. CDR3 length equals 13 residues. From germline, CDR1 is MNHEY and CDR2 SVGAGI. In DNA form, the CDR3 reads TGCGCCAGCAGCCGGGACAGCAACCACGAGCAGTACTTC. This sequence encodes CASSRDSNHEQYF.

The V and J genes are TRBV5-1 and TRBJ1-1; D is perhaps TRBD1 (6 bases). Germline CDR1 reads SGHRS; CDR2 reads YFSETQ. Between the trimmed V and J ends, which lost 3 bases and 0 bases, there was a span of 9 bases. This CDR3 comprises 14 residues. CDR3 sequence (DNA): TGCGCCAGCAGCTCAGACAGGTTGAACACTGAAGCTTTCTTT. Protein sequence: CASSSDRLNTEAFF.

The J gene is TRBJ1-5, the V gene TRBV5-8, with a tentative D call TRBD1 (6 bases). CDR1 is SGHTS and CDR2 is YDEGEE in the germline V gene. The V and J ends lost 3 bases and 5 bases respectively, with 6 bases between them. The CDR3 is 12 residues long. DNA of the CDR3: TGTGCCAGCAGCTACAGGGATCAGCCCCAGCATTTT. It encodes CASSYRDQPQHF.

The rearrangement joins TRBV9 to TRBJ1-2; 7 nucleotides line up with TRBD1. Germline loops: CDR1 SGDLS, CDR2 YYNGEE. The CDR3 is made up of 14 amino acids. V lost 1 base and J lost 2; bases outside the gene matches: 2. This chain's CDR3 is CASSVTGANYGYTF. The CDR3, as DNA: TGTGCCAGCAGCGTAACAGGGGCCAACTATGGCTACACCTTC.

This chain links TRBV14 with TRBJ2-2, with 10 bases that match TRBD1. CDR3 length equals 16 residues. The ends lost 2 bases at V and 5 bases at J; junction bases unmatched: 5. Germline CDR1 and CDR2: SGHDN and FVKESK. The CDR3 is CASSQRQGAGTGELFF. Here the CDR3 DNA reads TGTGCCAGCAGCCAAAGACAGGGGGCAGGGACCGGGGAGCTGTTTTTT.

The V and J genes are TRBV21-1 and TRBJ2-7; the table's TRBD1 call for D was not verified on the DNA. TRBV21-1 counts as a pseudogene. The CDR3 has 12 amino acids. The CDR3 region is CASSGRSYEQYF. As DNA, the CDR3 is TGTGCCAGCAGCGGGCGTTCCTACGAGCAGTACTTC.

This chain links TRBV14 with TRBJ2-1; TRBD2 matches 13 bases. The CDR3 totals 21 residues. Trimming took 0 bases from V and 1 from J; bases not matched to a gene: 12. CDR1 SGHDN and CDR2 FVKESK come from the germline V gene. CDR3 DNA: TGTGCCAGCAGCCAAGAGCCCTTCAAACTAGCGGGGGGGAAGTCCTACAATGAGCAGTTCTTC. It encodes CASSQEPFKLAGGKSYNEQFF.

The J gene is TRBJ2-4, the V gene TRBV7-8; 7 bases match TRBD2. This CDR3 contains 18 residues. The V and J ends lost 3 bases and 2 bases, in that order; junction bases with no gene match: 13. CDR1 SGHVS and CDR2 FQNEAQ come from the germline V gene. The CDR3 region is CASSFRTRTSGSKNIQYF. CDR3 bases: TGTGCCAGCAGCTTTAGGACTAGAACCTCGGGGTCCAAAAACATTCAGTACTTC.

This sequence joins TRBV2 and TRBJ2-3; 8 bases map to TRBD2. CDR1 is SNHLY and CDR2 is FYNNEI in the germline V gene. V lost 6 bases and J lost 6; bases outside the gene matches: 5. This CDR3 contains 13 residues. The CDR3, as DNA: TGTGCCAGCAGGGGGGGACTAGAGGATACGCAGTATTTT. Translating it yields CASRGGLEDTQYF.

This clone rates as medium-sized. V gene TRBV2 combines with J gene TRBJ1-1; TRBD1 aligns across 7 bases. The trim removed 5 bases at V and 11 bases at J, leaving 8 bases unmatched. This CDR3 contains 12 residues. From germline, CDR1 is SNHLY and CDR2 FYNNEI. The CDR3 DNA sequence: TGTGCCAGCAGTCGGGACAGTTATAGGGCTTTCTTT. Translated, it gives CASSRDSYRAFF.

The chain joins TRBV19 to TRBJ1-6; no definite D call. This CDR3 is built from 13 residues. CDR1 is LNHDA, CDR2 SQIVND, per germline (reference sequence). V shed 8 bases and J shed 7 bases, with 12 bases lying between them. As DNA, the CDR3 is TGTGCCAGTTCGGTCGGGAGAAATTCACCCCTCCACTTT. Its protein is CASSVGRNSPLHF.

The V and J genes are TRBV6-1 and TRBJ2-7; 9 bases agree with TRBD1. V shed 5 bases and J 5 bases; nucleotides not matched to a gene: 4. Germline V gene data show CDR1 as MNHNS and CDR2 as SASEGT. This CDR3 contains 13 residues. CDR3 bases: TGTGCCAGCAGTCTCCGGGACAGGGACGAGCAGTACTTC. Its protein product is CASSLRDRDEQYF.

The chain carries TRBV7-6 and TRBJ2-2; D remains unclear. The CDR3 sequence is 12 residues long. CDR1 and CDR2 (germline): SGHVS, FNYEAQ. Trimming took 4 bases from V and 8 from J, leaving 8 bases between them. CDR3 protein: CASSSLEGELFF. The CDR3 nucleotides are TGTGCCAGCAGCTCCCTGGAGGGGGAGCTGTTTTTT. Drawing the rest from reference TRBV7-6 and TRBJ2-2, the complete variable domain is GAGVSQSPRYKVTKRGQDVALRCDPISGHVSLYWYRQALGQGPEFLTYFNYEAQQDKSGLPNDRFSAERPEGSISTLTIQRTEQRDSAMYRCASSSLEGELFFGEGSRLTVL.

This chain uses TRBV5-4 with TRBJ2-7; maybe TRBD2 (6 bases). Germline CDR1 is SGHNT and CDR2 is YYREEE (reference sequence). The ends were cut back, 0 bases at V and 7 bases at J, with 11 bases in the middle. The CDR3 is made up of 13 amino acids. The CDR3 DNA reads TGTGCCAGCAGCTTGGGTGGAGGGAGGGAGCAGTACTTC. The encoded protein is CASSLGGGREQYF. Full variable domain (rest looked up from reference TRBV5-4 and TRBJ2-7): ETGVTQSPTHLIKTRGQQVTLRCSSQSGHNTVSWYQQALGQGPQFIFQYYREEENGRGNFPPRFSGLQFPNYSSELNVNALELDDSALYLCASSLGGGREQYFGPGTRLTVT.

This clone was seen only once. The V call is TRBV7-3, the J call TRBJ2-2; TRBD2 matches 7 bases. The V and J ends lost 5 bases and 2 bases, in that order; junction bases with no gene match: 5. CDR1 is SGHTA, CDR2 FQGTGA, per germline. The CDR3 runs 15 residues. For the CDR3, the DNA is TGTGCCAGCAGCGTTTCTAGCGGCAACACCGGGGAGCTGTTTTTT. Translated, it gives CASSVSSGNTGELFF.

The CDR3 DNA reads as TGTGCCAGCAGCCAATTACAGGGACTAAGGTGGACTGAAGCTTTCTTT. It codes for CASSQLQGLRWTEAFF. V is TRBV14 and J is TRBJ1-1; tentatively, D is TRBD1 (6 bases). CDR1 is SGHDN and CDR2 is FVKESK in the germline V gene. The CDR3 sequence is 16 residues long. V lost 2 bases, J lost 5 bases, and 18 bases lay in between.

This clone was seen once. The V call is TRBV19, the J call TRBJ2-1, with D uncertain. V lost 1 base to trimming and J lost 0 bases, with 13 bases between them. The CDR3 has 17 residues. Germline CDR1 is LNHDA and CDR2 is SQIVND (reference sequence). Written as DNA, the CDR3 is TGTGCCAGTAGTATAGGTCGAGGCCGGAGCTCCTACAATGAGCAGTTCTTC. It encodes CASSIGRGRSSYNEQFF.